Below, one TCR beta chain is given with its context. What this receptor recognizes is not known. Base qualities are not recorded, but no much larger clone differs from it by a single base. The roughly 39 donors, aged about 6 to 100 years, were systemically healthy Caucasian individuals from Russia. About 9.1 milliliters of peripheral blood were collected from each donor into EDTA-treated Vacutainer tubes. PBMCs were isolated by Ficoll-Paque density-gradient centrifugation, with at least 7 million obtained per sample. Total RNA, at least 6 micrograms per sample, was extracted from PBMCs with Trizol reagent. For every donor, flow cytometry on a PBMC aliquot measured the percentage of naive CD45RAhigh/CD27high T cells. The sample belongs to a study of blood T cells in healthy people across ages (dated by TCRdb to between 2014 and 2016). A note on the overall study: In model experiments, template switching captured about one uniquely barcoded TCR beta cDNA molecule for every two T cells. To avoid experimental bias, donors of different ages were spread randomly across the sequencing lanes. Using the same blood draw, the study looked at two additional independent replicas of 1 million unique cDNA reads for two donors, one aged 18 to 30 and the other aged 80 or older. Age-related changes in TCR beta repertoire diversity were measured in the study by deep sequencing normalized with unique cDNA molecular identifiers. The donors were split into four age groups: young (average around 16 years), middle-aged (39), aged (more than 55) and long-lived (under 85).

The receptor library was made with 5' RACE. TCRdb records Illumina HiSeq 2500 as the sequencer. A second PCR of 7 to 11 cycles was performed with a sample-barcoded 5' primer and a J-beta primer mix. A unique molecular identifier was introduced onto each TCR beta cDNA molecule by a template-switch 5' adaptor carrying 12 random nucleotides. At least 2.5 million CDR3-containing paired-end reads were obtained from each sample. The Mint cDNA synthesis kit, primed by a TRBC-specific oligonucleotide, was used to synthesize first-strand cDNA from all RNA. Following uracil-DNA glycosylase treatment, a first 18-cycle PCR with universal primers M1SS and BC2_uni_R was performed on all cDNA. The paper's processing steps were these. For normalization, 1 million high-quality reads, each with a distinct molecular identifier, were randomly selected from each sample. Instead of being binned into consensus sequences, reads with shared molecular identifiers were discarded. MiTCR, run with a Q25 quality threshold and the strictest error-elimination algorithm, handled CDR3 identification, clonotype clustering and error correction. Lower-bound total TCR beta diversity was estimated with a nonparametric unseen species model using Euler transformation. The public reads were reprocessed in TCRdb via fastp at Q25 and MiXCR, keeping in-frame beta chains. Each entry merges the rows of one CDR3 protein and shows their most common DNA and genes. These V and J calls originate from TCRdb's pipeline instead of the authors' own analysis. Present in this sample are hundreds of thousands of distinct CDR3 sequences, around a fifth of which were seen just once. Jointly, the top ten make up approximately 3.6% of the sample.

Via the germline V gene (reference sequence), CDR1 is SGHKS and CDR2 YYEKEE. V lost 2 bases and J lost 5 bases, and the count of bases not matched to a germline gene is 4. From its cysteine to its phenylalanine, the CDR3 spans 16 amino acids. Here the CDR3 DNA is all that survives: 48 bases in frame from base 1. Overall study results and their limits: Donor CMV infection status was unknown, potentially confounding age-related changes in expanded clonotypes. Total diversity estimates from one million sequenced T cells were considered lower bounds and underestimates. As age increased, observed TCR beta diversity per million T cells dropped in a roughly linear way, and a significant reduction was already evident by age 40. Bulk unsorted PBMC profiling prevented conclusive comparison of naive and antigen-experienced compartments. The long-lived group showed more naive CD4+ T cells, fewer expanded clones and increased TCR diversity than the aged group, suggesting age selection. Observed TCR beta diversity correlated strongly with the percentage of naive T cells measured by flow cytometry.

The chain is assembled from TRBV5-5 and TRBJ2-4; 13 bases in the junction line up with TRBD2. The receptor was isolated from a man between 65 and 85 years old in good health. The sample taken for sequencing was blood. The nucleotide sequence is TGTGCCAGCAGCTTTACGGGACTAGCGGGGCAAAACATTCAGTACTTC. Its product reads: CASSFTGLAGQNIQYF. Here the CDR3 is joined to the reference TRBV5-5 and TRBJ2-4 genes, and the full variable domain is: DAGVTQSPTHLIKTRGQQVTLRCSPISGHKSVSWYQQVLGQGPQFIFQYYEKEERGRGNFPDRFSARQFPNYSSELNVNALLLGDSALYLCASSFTGLAGQNIQYFGAGTRLSVL.